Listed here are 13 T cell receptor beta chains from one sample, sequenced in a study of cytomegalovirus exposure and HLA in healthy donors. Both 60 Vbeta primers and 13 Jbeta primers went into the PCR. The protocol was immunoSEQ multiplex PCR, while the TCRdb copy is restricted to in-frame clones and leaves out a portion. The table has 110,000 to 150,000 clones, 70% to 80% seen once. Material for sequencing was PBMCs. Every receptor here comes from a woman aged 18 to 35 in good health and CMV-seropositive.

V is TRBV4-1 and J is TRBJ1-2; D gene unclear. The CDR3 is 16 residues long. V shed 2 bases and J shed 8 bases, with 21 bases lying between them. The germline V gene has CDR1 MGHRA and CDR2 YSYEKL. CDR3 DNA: TGCGCCAGCAGCCAATGGGTCGGACTCGTCCTACGGGGCTACACCTTC. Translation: CASSQWVGLVLRGYTF.

CDR3 residues: CASSDPLSTGSNQPQHF. The CDR3 DNA follows: TGTGCCAGCAGTGACCCTCTCTCGACAGGTAGCAATCAGCCCCAGCATTTT. V usage is TRBV6-1 and J usage is TRBJ1-5, with D possibly TRBD1 on 6 matching bases. CDR1 and CDR2 from the germline V gene are MNHNS and SASEGT. This CDR3 spans 17 amino acids. The V gene lost 3 bases and the J gene lost 0 bases, with 15 bases spanning the gap.

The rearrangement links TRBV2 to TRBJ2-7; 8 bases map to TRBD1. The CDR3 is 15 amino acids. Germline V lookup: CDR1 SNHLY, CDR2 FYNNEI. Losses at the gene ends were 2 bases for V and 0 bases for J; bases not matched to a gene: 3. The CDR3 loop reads CASSEIGQGSYEQYF. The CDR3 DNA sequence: TGTGCCAGCAGTGAAATAGGACAGGGCTCCTACGAGCAGTACTTC. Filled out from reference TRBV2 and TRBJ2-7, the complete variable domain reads EPEVTQTPSHQVTQMGQEVILRCVPISNHLYFYWYRQILGQKVEFLVSFYNNEISEKSEIFDDQFSVERPDGSNFTLKIRSTKLEDSAMYFCASSEIGQGSYEQYFGPGTRLTVT.

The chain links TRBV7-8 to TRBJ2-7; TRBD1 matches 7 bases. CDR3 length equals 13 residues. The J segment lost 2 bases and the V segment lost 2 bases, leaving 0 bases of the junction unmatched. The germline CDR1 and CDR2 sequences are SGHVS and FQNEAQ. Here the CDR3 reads CASSLTGAYEQYF. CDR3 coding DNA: TGTGCCAGCAGCTTAACAGGGGCCTACGAGCAGTACTTC.

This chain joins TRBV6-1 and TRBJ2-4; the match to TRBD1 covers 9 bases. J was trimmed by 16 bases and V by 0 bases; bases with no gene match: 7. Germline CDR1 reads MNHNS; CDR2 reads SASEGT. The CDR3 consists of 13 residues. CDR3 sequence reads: CASSEAYTGGVYF. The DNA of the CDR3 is TGTGCCAGCAGTGAAGCTTATACAGGGGGCGTATACTTC.

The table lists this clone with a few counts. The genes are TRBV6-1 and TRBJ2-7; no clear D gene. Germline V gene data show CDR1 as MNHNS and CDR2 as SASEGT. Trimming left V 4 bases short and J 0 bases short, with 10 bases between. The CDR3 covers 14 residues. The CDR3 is CASSGLIDSYEQYF. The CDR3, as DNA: TGTGCCAGCAGTGGACTGATAGACTCCTACGAGCAGTACTTC.

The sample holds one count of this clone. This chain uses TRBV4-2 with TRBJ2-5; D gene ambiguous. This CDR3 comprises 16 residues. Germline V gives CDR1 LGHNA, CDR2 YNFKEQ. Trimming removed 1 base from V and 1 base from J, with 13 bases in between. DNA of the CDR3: TGTGCCAGCAGCCAAGCCCCTGTACTCCTCCAAGAGACCCAGTACTTC. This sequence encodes CASSQAPVLLQETQYF.

CDR3 sequence (DNA): TGTGCCAGCAGTTTAGTTAAGGCGGCAAAGGCCGGGGAGCTGTTTTTT. This encodes CASSLVKAAKAGELFF. This chain connects TRBV28 to TRBJ2-2; D remains ambiguous. CDR3 size: 16 residues. CDR1 is MDHEN and CDR2 is SYDVKM in the germline V gene. Trimming removed 2 bases at V and 6 bases at J, with 16 bases between.

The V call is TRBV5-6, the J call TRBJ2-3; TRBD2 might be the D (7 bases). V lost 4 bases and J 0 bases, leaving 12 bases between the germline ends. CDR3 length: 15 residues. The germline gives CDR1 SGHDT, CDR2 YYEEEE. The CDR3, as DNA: TGTGCCAGCAGCGGGGGGGCTGGTAGCACAGATACGCAGTATTTT. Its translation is CASSGGAGSTDTQYF.

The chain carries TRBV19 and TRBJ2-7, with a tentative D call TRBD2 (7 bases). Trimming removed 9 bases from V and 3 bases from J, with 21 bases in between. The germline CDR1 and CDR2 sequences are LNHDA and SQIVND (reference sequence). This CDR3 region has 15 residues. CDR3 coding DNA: TGTGCCAGCTCCCAGGGAGGGGGAGATGGCTACGAGCAGTACTTC. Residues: CASSQGGGDGYEQYF.

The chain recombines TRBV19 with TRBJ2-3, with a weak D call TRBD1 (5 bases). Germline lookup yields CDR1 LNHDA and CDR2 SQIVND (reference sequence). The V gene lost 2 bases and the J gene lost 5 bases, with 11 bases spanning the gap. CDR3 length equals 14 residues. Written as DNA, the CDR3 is TGTGCCAGTAGTATACTGACAGAGAGAGATACGCAGTATTTT. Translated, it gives CASSILTERDTQYF.

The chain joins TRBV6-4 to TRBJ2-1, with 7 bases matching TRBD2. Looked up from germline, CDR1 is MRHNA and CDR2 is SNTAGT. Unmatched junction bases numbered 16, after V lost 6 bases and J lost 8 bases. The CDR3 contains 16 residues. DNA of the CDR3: TGTGCCAGCAGCGAAGATACTAGCGACTATTTGGATGAGCAGTTCTTC. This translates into CASSEDTSDYLDEQFF.

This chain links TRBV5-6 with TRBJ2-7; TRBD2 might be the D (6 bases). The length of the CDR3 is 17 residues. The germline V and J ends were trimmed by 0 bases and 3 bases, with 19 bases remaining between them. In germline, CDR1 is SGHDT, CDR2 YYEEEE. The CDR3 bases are TGTGCCAGCAGCTTGGCCGGGTTTAGCGGCATGTACTACGAGCAGTACTTC. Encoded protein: CASSLAGFSGMYYEQYF.